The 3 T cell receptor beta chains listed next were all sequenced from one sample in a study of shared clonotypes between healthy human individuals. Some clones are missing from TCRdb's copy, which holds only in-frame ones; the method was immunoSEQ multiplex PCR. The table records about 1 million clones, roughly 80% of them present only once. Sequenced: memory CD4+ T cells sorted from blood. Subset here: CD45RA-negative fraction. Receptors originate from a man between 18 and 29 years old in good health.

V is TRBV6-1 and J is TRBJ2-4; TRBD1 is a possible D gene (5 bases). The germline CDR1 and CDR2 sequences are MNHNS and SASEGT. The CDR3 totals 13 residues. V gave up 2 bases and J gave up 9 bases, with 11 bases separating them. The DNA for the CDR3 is TGTGCCAGCAGTGAAACAGCCAGGGTCATTCAGTACTTC. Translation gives CASSETARVIQYF.

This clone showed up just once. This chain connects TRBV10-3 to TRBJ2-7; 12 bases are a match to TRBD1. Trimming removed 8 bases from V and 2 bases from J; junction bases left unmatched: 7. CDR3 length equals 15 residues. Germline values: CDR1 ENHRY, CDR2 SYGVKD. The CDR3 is CAISAGTGGTYEQYF. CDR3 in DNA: TGTGCCATCTCCGCAGGGACAGGGGGCACCTACGAGCAGTACTTC.

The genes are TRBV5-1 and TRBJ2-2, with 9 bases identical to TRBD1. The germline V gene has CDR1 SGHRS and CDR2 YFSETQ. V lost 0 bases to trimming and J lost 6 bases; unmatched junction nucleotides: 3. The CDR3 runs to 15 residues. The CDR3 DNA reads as TGCGCCAGCAGCTTGGGGGACAGGGTACCCGGGGAGCTGTTTTTT. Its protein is CASSLGDRVPGELFF.